This TCR beta chain was sequenced in a study of cytomegalovirus exposure and HLA in healthy donors (dated by TCRdb to the late 2010s). At the level of the whole study: An earlier analysis of several hundred of the donors reported around 280 Gb of sequence data and roughly 120 million unique TCR beta sequences obtained from around 170 million T cells. Donor age, sex, ethnicity and CMV serostatus were collected together with the repertoire data. An early release covering roughly 580 HLA-typed donors comprised approximately 300 gigabases of sequencing data and 65 million to 100 million unique TCR sequences. In a later genetic analysis, genome-wide SNP genotypes for about 55% of the roughly 700 donors were used, and that subset was treated as a discovery cohort. The study aimed to test whether signatures of past pathogen exposure could be identified by cataloging public T cell receptors. The T cell repertoires of 700 or so subjects were profiled by immunosequencing and related to cytomegalovirus serostatus. Among about 390 genotyped donors of the cohort, an average of roughly 240,000 unique TCR beta nucleotide sequences were sequenced per donor, around 20% of them non-productive. An earlier analysis of several hundred of the donors applied high-throughput TCR beta sequencing to assess whether each TCR beta V gene segment acted as functional or pseudogenic. In addition to the first cohort of roughly 670 subjects, a separate validation cohort of under 150 different subjects was used. Among the roughly 370 genotyped donors, 81% belonged to the genetic ancestry cluster associated with self-reported Caucasian donors. Because of strong linkage in the cohort, a handful of DR-DQ haplotypes were treated as single units for association and clustering. A later analysis re-examined previously published TCR beta repertoires from more than 550 donors and added high-resolution HLA genotyping to investigate patterns of TCR occurrence. Class I and class II HLA loci were covered by the typing at four-digit resolution. In the later analysis, no new phenotypic data were used to find candidate immune exposures; instead, reliance was placed on TCR beta sequences and their occurrence across donors. All discovery cohort repertoires had been generated on a single sequencing platform. The study combined high-throughput TCR immunosequencing, statistical association of individual TCRs with disease status, and machine learning to predict cytomegalovirus infection status. Typing coverage differed by locus: A, B, C, DRB1 and DQB1 were typed in about 620-630 donors, DQA1 in about 550, DPA1 in some 570, and DPB1 in roughly 470. Study-wide conclusions, independent of this receptor: A further reported finding was that TCR beta sequences accurately predicted the HLA-A and HLA-B alleles for most subjects in the first cohort. Three of the identified cytomegalovirus-associated TCR beta chains were confirmed in vitro to be specific for cytomegalovirus antigens. A total of fewer than 200 TCR beta chains were listed by the study as associated with cytomegalovirus. This cohort had only TCR beta chains sequenced, and the lack of alpha or paired-chain data limited which features could be detected. A later analysis reported that several top co-occurrence clusters appeared linked to parvovirus B19, influenza, CMV and Epstein-Barr virus. Some IMGT-functional V segments, including TRBV6-2 and TRBV6-3, could not be told apart with the 87-base-pair reads, so those segments were excluded. CMV serostatus was the only immune exposure information available for the cohort. At a false discovery rate of 0.05, a later analysis linked 16,000 or so TCR beta sequences to specific HLA alleles. According to the authors, the approach could potentially be generalized to other disease states and immunological phenotypes. V-gene and J-gene trimming of TCR beta chains was associated with a missense DCLRE1C variant in a later genetic analysis, and the association was replicated in an independent cohort. Correlated functional status among segregating V segments might reflect linkage disequilibrium, but an unknown experimental factor could not be ruled out. A cluster of highly shared sequence variants was judged likely to represent a technical artifact of the sequencing pipeline. Because counts were too low, seventeen rarely observed V segments, including chromosome 9 orphons, were excluded from the earlier analysis of 500 to 700 of the donors. Because HLA typing was missing for some donors at each locus, association tests included only the typed subset. An earlier analysis of approximately 590 of the donors showed that most TCR beta V segments appeared in productive rearrangements either about 87% or about 30% of the time, which broadly matched IMGT annotations. Most TCR sequences were seen in very few donors, while some public TCRs were found in many individuals. Presence/absence analyses assumed roughly uniform sequencing depth across donors, an assumption that may not hold. According to a later analysis, most CMV-associated TCR beta chains appeared to be HLA-restricted, and the HLA associations seemed to be driven largely by CMV exposure. According to a later analysis, TCR association rates differed among HLA loci, with DRB1 alleles showing the most associated TCRs and HLA-C alleles showing the fewest. A later genetic analysis reported fewer N-insertions in productive TCRs among donors in an Asian-associated ancestry cluster than the approximately 670-donor mean. Strong co-occurrence of HLA alleles, especially DR and DQ, made assigning TCR associations to individual alleles difficult. In a later analysis, HLA-associated TCR beta chains showed more clonal expansion and lower generation probabilities than non-associated chains that were equally common. The classifier was reported to diagnose cytomegalovirus status with high specificity and sensitivity in both the original cohort and the validation cohort.

In total, roughly 670 healthy bone marrow donors made up the cohort. At the time of sampling, all cohort members were nominally healthy, though unrecorded immune exposures were likely present. The donor was CMV seronegative and was included in the group of under 450 seronegative cohort members. A peripheral blood sample was provided by each donor, and peripheral blood mononuclear cells were used for TCR beta sequencing. Genomic DNA was extracted from the blood cell samples with the Qiagen DNeasy Blood Extraction Kit. The library relied on the immunoSEQ multiplex PCR assay. For the multiplex PCR, a mixture combining 60 forward primers for TCR Vbeta segments and 13 reverse primers for TCR Jbeta segments was used. Amplification of the CDR3 region of rearranged TCR beta genes was performed with a multiplex PCR assay on genomic DNA. The amplified TCR beta libraries were sequenced on the Illumina HiSeq System as 87-base-pair reads. The original methods were these. Across the 666 repertoires, a later analysis counted approximately 83 million unique TCR beta chains, some 11 million of which were shared by at least two donors. A nearest-neighbor algorithm error-corrected the raw reads and collapsed the reads into unique sequences, merging closely related sequences to remove PCR and sequencing errors. V, D and J gene segments were assigned by aligning CDR3 sequences to IMGT reference sequences. Each retained sequence needed at least a six-nucleotide match to both a V gene segment and a J gene segment. Rearrangements were called productive when the CDR3 lacked stop codons and stayed in frame with V and J; all others were non-productive. Following IMGT convention, CDR3 was defined as the stretch from the second conserved V-encoded cysteine up to the conserved J-encoded phenylalanine. The earlier analysis of about 590 of the donors excluded sequences that lacked an unambiguous match to a single V gene segment. In an earlier analysis of approximately 610 of the donors, V segments were called functional above 56.7% productive rearrangements and were called segregating when the between-donor standard deviation exceeded 5%. A statistical classification framework was developed to diagnose cytomegalovirus status using the catalog of TCR beta chain sequences. V and J gene assignment, in a later analysis, came from comparing TCR nucleotide sequences with IMGT/GENE-DB human TR gene sequences. A later analysis assigned CDR3 sequences and most-parsimonious VDJ recombination scenarios with the TCRdist pipeline. In a later analysis, each TCR beta chain was defined by its CDR3 amino acid sequence together with its V-gene family, and reads lacking a unique V-gene family were excluded. A later analysis removed nearly 600 highly shared, low-generation-probability nucleotide sequences to deal with suspected cross-contamination and a sequencing artifact. A later analysis calculated a clonal expansion index for each public chain from normalized within-repertoire ranks of inferred template counts. A later analysis computed generation probabilities with a VDJ recombination model fitted to out-of-frame rearrangements, and checked the results against IGoR. A later analysis scored TCR-TCR, TCR-HLA and TCR-CMV co-occurrence with hypergeometric tests, applying a repertoire-size bias correction to TCR pairs. In a later analysis, false discovery rates were estimated by permuting HLA or CMV assignments 20 times. In a later analysis, co-occurring TCRs were grouped using DBSCAN, with TCRdist sequence similarity added in when clustering inside HLA-allele-positive subsets. Repertoires with fewer than 30,000 or more than 120,000 public chains were left out of co-occurrence clustering, as were a handful of repertoires with anomalous nucleotide sharing. TCRdb's version of the immuneACCESS table is confined to in-frame rearrangements and falls short of the full clone set. An unresolved V gene accounts for under half of the shortfall where checked; the remainder is of unknown origin. V, J and clone size are those of that table, while D and trimming were read from the DNA. This sample is represented by about 160,000 clones; roughly nine tenths of them were singletons. Of the sample, over 0.8% falls within the top ten clones.

In the case of this clone: It lacks a known antigen. Within one base of it there is no much larger clone, and no base qualities were kept.

V is clipped by 2 bases and J by 0 bases, and the sequence between their germline boundaries is 10 bases long. Per the germline V gene, MNHEY is the CDR1 and SVGAGI is the CDR2. Taken from cysteine to phenylalanine, the CDR3 has 15 residues. The retained sequence is limited to the CDR3, 45 bases, with the frame set at the first base. In this chain, TRBV6-5 is recombined with TRBJ1-2; the D gene is not confidently resolved. This receptor was taken from a woman in her twenties or thirties in good health and CMV-seronegative. The sequencing input was PBMCs. The DNA reads TGTGCCAGCAGTTACCGGAGCCGATCTAACTATGGCTACACCTTC. Translated, it gives CASSYRSRSNYGYTF.